The T cell receptor beta chain under discussion was sequenced for a study of shared clonotypes between healthy human individuals. At a deep level, the assay was run. Only in-frame clones appear in the TCRdb table, and some are missing; sequencing was by immunoSEQ multiplex PCR. The sample carries roughly 500,000 clones, over 60% recorded once. The donors, all of them Caucasian adults, lived in Nashville, Tennessee. Study-wide results and limits: Clonotype sharing among donors was expected to depend on sequencing depth.

As to this clone: Its antigen is not known.

Trimming at V came to 0 bases and at J to 7 bases, leaving 4 bases not matched to a gene. The CDR3 covers 17 residues. Germline V gene data show CDR1 as KGHSY and CDR2 as FQNENV. This chain links TRBV16 with TRBJ2-1, with TRBD2 matching 15 bases. The sequencing sample was made of PBMCs. The source of this sequence is a woman in her thirties or forties in good health. Some clones in this sample may be carry-over from other donors' samples. The CDR3 nucleotides are TGTGCCAGCAGCCAATCCGGGACTAGCGGGAGGAGGAATGAGCAGTTCTTC. It specifies CASSQSGTSGRRNEQFF.